This T cell receptor (beta chain) was captured in a study of shared clonotypes between healthy human individuals. General study results and limits: Sampling was confined to blood; repertoires within tissues likely differ.

Remarks on this clone: Its antigen is currently unknown.

The CDR3 covers 14 residues. Per germline, CDR1 SEHNR and CDR2 FQNEAQ (reference sequence). V was cut by 3 bases and J by 1 base, with 10 bases left in between. Profiled with immunoSEQ multiplex PCR; TCRdb holds only in-frame clones, not every one. The sample holds 800,000 to 950,000 clones; approximately 96% are singletons and the top ten take around 0.25%. CD45RO-negative CD8 cells positively selected for CCR7 made up the naive population, which excluded terminally differentiated effector memory CD45RA+ cells. Sequencing used naive CD8+ T cells sorted from blood. This receptor was obtained from a man aged 30-40 years in good health. The rearrangement joins TRBV7-9 to TRBJ2-7; D unresolved. The CDR3 is CASSFGPPSYEQYF. CDR3 bases: TGTGCCAGCAGCTTTGGACCCCCTTCCTACGAGCAGTACTTC. Filled out from reference TRBV7-9 and TRBJ2-7, the complete variable domain reads DTGVSQNPRHKITKRGQNVTFRCDPISEHNRLYWYRQTLGQGPEFLTYFQNEAQLEKSRLLSDRFSAERPKGSFSTLEIQRTEQGDSAMYLCASSFGPPSYEQYFGPGTRLTVT.